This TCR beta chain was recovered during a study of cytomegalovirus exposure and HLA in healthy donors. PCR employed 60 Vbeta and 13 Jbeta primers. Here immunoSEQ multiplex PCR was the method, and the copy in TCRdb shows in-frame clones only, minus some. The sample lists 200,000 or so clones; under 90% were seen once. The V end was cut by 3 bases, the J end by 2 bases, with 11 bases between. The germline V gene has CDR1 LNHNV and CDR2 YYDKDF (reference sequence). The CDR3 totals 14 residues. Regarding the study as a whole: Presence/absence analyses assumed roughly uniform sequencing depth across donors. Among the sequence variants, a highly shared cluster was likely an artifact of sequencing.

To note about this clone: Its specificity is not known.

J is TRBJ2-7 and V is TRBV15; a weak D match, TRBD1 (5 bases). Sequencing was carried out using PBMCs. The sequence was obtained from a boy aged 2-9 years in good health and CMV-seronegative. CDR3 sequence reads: CATSRAGNPYEQYF. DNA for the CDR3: TGTGCCACCAGCAGGGCAGGGAATCCCTACGAGCAGTACTTC.